This T cell receptor (beta chain) was captured in a study of T cells after yellow fever vaccination. Across the study: Fractions with few cells were prepared using SMART-Seq v4 Ultra Low Input. Study results and limitations: Though it reached lower strength, the secondary response hit its peak faster, day 5 versus 15. There was a possibility that FACS-sorted repertoires contained abundant clonotypes contaminating from the bulk population.

Germline V gene data show CDR1 as MGHRA and CDR2 as YSYEKL. This CDR3 has 13 residues. V lost 4 bases, J lost 2 bases, and 9 bases lay in between. In this sample, this clonotype turned up many times. Its cognate antigen is unknown. Using its own MiXCR run on the 5' RACE reads, TCRdb lists one record per CDR3 protein. The data hold 25,000 to 35,000 distinct CDR3 sequences, with approximately 4.4% observed a single time. The rearrangement uses TRBV4-1 and TRBJ2-7; TRBD1 might be the D (5 bases). The source of this sequence is a young man who received the YFV17D yellow fever vaccine. The source material was CD8+ T cells sorted from PBMCs, sampled 5 days after the yellow fever booster vaccination. This CDR3 reads CASSPGQAYEQYF. The CDR3 DNA reads TGCGCCAGCAGCCCCGGACAAGCCTACGAGCAGTACTTC.